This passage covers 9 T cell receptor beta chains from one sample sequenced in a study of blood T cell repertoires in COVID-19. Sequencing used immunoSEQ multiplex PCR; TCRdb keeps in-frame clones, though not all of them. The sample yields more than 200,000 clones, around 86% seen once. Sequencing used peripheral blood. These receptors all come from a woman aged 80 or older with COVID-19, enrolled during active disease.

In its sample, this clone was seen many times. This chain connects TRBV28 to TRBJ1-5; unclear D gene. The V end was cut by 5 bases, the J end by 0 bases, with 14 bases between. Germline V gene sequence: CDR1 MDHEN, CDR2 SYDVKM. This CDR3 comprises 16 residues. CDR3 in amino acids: CASSLREVYSNQPQHF. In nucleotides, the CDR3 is TGTGCCAGCAGTCTCCGTGAGGTCTATAGCAATCAGCCCCAGCATTTT. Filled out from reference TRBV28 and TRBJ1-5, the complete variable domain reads DVKVTQSSRYLVKRTGEKVFLECVQDMDHENMFWYRQDPGLGLRLIYFSYDVKMKEKGDIPEGYSVSREKKERFSLILESASTNQTSMYLCASSLREVYSNQPQHFGDGTRLSIL.

In DNA, the CDR3 is TGCAGCGTTGATTGGCCCGCCGGGGCCAACGTCCTGACTTTC. Residues: CSVDWPAGANVLTF. The chain has TRBV29-1 and TRBJ2-6; D not resolved. The CDR3 is 14 residues long. CDR1 is SQVTM, CDR2 ANQGSEA, per germline. Trimming removed 3 bases at V and 4 bases at J, with 10 bases between.

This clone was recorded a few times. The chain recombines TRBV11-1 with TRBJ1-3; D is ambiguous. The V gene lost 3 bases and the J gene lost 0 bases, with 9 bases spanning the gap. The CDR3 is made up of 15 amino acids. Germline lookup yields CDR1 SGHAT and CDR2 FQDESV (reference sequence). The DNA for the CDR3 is TGTGCCAGCAGCTTGCGTCGGGACTCTGGAAACACCATATATTTT. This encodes CASSLRRDSGNTIYF.

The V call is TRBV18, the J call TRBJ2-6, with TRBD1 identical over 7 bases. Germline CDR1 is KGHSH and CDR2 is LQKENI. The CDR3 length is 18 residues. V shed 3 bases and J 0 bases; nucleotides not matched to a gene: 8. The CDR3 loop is CASSPRGTADSGANVLTF. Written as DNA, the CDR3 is TGTGCCAGCTCACCTCGAGGGACAGCCGACTCTGGGGCCAACGTCCTGACTTTC.

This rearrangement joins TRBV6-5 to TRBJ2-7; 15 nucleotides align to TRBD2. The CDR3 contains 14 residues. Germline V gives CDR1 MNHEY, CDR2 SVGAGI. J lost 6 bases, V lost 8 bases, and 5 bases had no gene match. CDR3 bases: TGTGCCAGCTCCAAGGGACTAGCGGGAGGCGAGCAGTACTTC. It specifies CASSKGLAGGEQYF.

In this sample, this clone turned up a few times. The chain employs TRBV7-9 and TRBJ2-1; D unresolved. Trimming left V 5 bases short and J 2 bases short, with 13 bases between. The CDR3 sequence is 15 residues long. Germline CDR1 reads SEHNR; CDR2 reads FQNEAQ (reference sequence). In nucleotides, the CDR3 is TGTGCCAGCAGCCCCGCCGGCGGCCCCTACAATGAGCAGTTCTTC. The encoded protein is CASSPAGGPYNEQFF.

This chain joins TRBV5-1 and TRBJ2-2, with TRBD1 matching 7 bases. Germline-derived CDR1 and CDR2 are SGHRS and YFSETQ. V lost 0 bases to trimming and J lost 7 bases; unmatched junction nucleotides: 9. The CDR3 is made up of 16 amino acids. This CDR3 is CASSLVSGGTVGELFF. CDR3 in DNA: TGCGCCAGCAGCTTGGTGTCAGGGGGTACGGTCGGGGAGCTGTTTTTT.

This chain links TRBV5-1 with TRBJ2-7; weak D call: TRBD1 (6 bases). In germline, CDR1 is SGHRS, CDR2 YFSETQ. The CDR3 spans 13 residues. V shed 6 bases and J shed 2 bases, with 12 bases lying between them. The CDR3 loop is CASNVQGTYEQYF. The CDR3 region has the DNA TGCGCCAGCAACGTACAGGGAACCTACGAGCAGTACTTC. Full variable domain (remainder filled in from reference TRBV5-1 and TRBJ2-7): KAGVTQTPRYLIKTRGQQVTLSCSPISGHRSVSWYQQTPGQGLQFLFEYFSETQRNKGNFPGRFSGRQFSNSRSEMNVSTLELGDSALYLCASNVQGTYEQYFGPGTRLTVT.

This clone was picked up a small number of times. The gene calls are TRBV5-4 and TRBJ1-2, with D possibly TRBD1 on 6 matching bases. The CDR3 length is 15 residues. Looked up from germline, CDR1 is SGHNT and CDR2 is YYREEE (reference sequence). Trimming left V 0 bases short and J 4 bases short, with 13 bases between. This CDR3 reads CASSLVHQGLYGYTF. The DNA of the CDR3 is TGTGCCAGCAGCTTGGTACACCAGGGGCTCTATGGCTACACCTTC.